One and the same sample provided the 21 T cell receptor beta chains below, sequenced in a study of T cell responses to AZD1222 COVID-19 vaccine. Data came from immunoSEQ multiplex PCR; TCRdb stores just in-frame clones and leaves some out. The table records about 89,000 clones, around 90% of them present only once. The sequencing here drew on peripheral blood, taken 28 days after the second AZD1222 dose. The receptors here all came from an adult who received the AZD1222 COVID-19 vaccine.

This clone appeared once. The rearrangement uses TRBV18 and TRBJ1-2; 12 bases match TRBD1. The CDR3 consists of 14 residues. CDR1 and CDR2 from the germline V gene are KGHSH and LQKENI. V trimming: 4 bases; J trimming: 7 bases; junction bases outside the gene matches: 4. The CDR3 sequence: CASSLGQGARGYTF. The CDR3 coding sequence is TGTGCCAGCTCACTGGGACAGGGGGCGCGTGGCTACACCTTC.

This chain connects TRBV15 to TRBJ1-5; the match to TRBD1 covers 7 bases. This CDR3 region has 15 residues. Trimming took 0 bases from V and 7 from J; bases not matched to a gene: 6. Germline loops: CDR1 LNHNV, CDR2 YYDKDF (reference sequence). This CDR3 reads CATSREDRVDQPQHF. The CDR3 DNA is TGTGCCACCAGCAGAGAAGACAGGGTGGACCAGCCCCAGCATTTT.

This clone has only one observation. This chain links TRBV7-2 with TRBJ2-5, with D possibly being TRBD2 (6 bases). V shed 1 base and J shed 13 bases, with 13 bases lying between them. Germline assignment: CDR1 SGHTA and CDR2 FQGNSA. The CDR3 sequence is 12 residues long. The CDR3 sequence is CASSLGGTATYF. The DNA of the CDR3 is TGTGCCAGCAGCTTAGGTGGGACTGCGACGTACTTC.

J is TRBJ1-2 and V is TRBV7-9; D possibly corresponds to TRBD1 (5 bases). The CDR3 contains 12 residues. V lost 1 base, J lost 6 bases, and 6 bases lay in between. Germline V gives CDR1 SEHNR, CDR2 FQNEAQ (reference sequence). The chain's CDR3 is CASSLGRDGYTF. The CDR3, as DNA: TGTGCCAGCAGCTTAGGCAGGGATGGCTACACCTTC.

This clone was observed a single time. This sequence joins TRBV2 and TRBJ1-1, with D hard to call. The V and J ends lost 4 bases and 1 base respectively, with 13 bases between them. Germline V gene lookup returns CDR1 SNHLY and CDR2 FYNNEI. This CDR3 is built from 15 residues. CDR3 amino acids: CASSVGTTRNTEAFF. In nucleotides, the CDR3 is TGTGCCAGCAGTGTGGGAACGACGAGGAACACTGAAGCTTTCTTT.

This clone is a singleton in its sample. V usage is TRBV11-3 and J usage is TRBJ2-1, with D possibly being TRBD1 (5 bases). The ends were cut back, 7 bases at V and 4 bases at J, with 11 bases in the middle. The length of the CDR3 is 13 residues. The germline V gene has CDR1 SGHNT and CDR2 YENEEA. This CDR3 is CASTGDRYNEQFF. DNA of the CDR3: TGTGCCAGCACCGGTGACAGATACAATGAGCAGTTCTTC.

A word on this clone: Other DNA sequences from this sample encode an identical CDR3 as well. The rearrangement links TRBV18 to TRBJ2-7; D unresolved. CDR1 is KGHSH, CDR2 LQKENI, per germline. The CDR3 is 13 amino acids. Deletions cut 0 bases from V and 0 bases from J, with 3 bases between. CDR3 sequence: CASSPPSSYEQYF. As DNA, the CDR3 is TGTGCCAGCTCACCACCCAGCTCCTACGAGCAGTACTTC.

This rearrangement joins TRBV9 to TRBJ2-1; tentative D call: TRBD2 (6 bases). The V end lost 1 base, the J end lost 4 bases, and 12 bases lay between the germline ends. CDR1 SGDLS and CDR2 YYNGEE come from the germline V gene. The CDR3 spans 15 residues. CDR3 nucleotide sequence: TGTGCCAGCAGCGTAAGTGGGGACTTATACAATGAGCAGTTCTTC. It translates to CASSVSGDLYNEQFF.

The chain links TRBV6-5 to TRBJ2-1; 10 bases map to TRBD1. Germline CDR1 reads MNHEY; CDR2 reads SVGAGI. CDR3 length: 14 amino acids. J lost 7 bases, V lost 4 bases, and 4 bases had no gene match. The DNA for the CDR3 is TGTGCCAGCAGTTGGGACAGGGGATTGAATGAGCAGTTCTTC. Amino acid sequence: CASSWDRGLNEQFF.

The chain joins TRBV6-5 to TRBJ1-4; 8 nucleotides agree with TRBD1. The CDR3 extends over 15 amino acids. CDR1 is MNHEY and CDR2 is SVGAGI in the germline V gene. The ends lost 5 bases at V and 3 bases at J; junction bases unmatched: 5. The CDR3 bases are TGTGCCAGCAGTACCTGGACAGGGTCTAATGAAAAACTGTTTTTT. This sequence encodes CASSTWTGSNEKLFF.

V usage is TRBV2 and J usage is TRBJ1-4, with a possible D match to TRBD1 (5 bases). Germline CDR1 reads SNHLY; CDR2 reads FYNNEI. V dropped 6 bases and J dropped 7 bases, with 18 bases sitting between them. The CDR3 runs 15 residues. CDR3 amino acids: CASRAEGQGGEKLFF. CDR3 DNA: TGTGCCAGCAGAGCAGAAGGGCAGGGTGGTGAAAAACTGTTTTTT. The full variable domain, completed using reference TRBV2 and TRBJ1-4, is EPEVTQTPSHQVTQMGQEVILRCVPISNHLYFYWYRQILGQKVEFLVSFYNNEISEKSEIFDDQFSVERPDGSNFTLKIRSTKLEDSAMYFCASRAEGQGGEKLFFGSGTQLSVL.

The chain couples TRBV11-2 to TRBJ1-6, with TRBD1 as a possible D gene (5 bases). V dropped 5 bases and J dropped 3 bases, with 8 bases sitting between them. The CDR3 spans 14 residues. The germline gives CDR1 SGHAT, CDR2 FQNNGV. CDR3 sequence (DNA): TGTGCCAGCAGCCCGGGGGTCTATAATTCACCCCTCCACTTT. The encoded protein is CASSPGVYNSPLHF.

The chain is built from TRBV30 and TRBJ1-1, with D perhaps matching TRBD1 (5 bases). Trimming left V 2 bases short and J 7 bases short, with 11 bases between. CDR3 size: 12 residues. CDR1 and CDR2 from the germline V gene are GTSNPN and SVGIG (reference sequence). For the CDR3, the DNA is TGTGCCTGGAGTCCAGGGACGGTTGAAGCTTTCTTT. It yields the protein CAWSPGTVEAFF. Complete variable domain (other parts from reference TRBV30 and TRBJ1-1): SQTIHQWPATLVQPVGSPLSLECTVEGTSNPNLYWYRQAAGRGLQLLFYSVGIGQISSEVPQNLSASRPQDRQFILSSKKLLLSDSGFYLCAWSPGTVEAFFGQGTRLTVV.

The V and J genes are TRBV2 and TRBJ2-2; 9 bases fit TRBD1. The CDR3 extends over 15 amino acids. Per germline, CDR1 SNHLY and CDR2 FYNNEI. The J segment lost 4 bases and the V segment lost 6 bases, leaving 6 bases of the junction unmatched. The CDR3 loop reads CASSPQGAVTGELFF. CDR3 sequence (DNA): TGTGCCAGCAGCCCACAGGGGGCGGTCACCGGGGAGCTGTTTTTT.

The V and J genes are TRBV11-2 and TRBJ2-2, with TRBD1 matching over 8 bases. The CDR3 consists of 15 residues. Per germline, CDR1 SGHAT and CDR2 FQNNGV. V was pared by 3 bases and J by 5 bases, with 5 bases of the junction left unmatched. Here the CDR3 DNA reads TGTGCCAGCAGCTTGACAGGGGCGGCGACCGGGGAGCTGTTTTTT. It yields the protein CASSLTGAATGELFF.

The gene calls are TRBV5-1 and TRBJ2-5, with 10 bases lining up with TRBD2. Germline CDR1 SGHRS, CDR2 YFSETQ. The CDR3 sequence is 15 residues long. Unmatched junction bases numbered 7, after V lost 0 bases and J lost 8 bases. CDR3 DNA sequence: TGCGCCAGCAGCTTGGCCAGAGCGGGAGGGCCCACCCAGTACTTC. Its translation is CASSLARAGGPTQYF. Based on the CDR3 plus reference TRBV5-1 and TRBJ2-5, the full variable domain is KAGVTQTPRYLIKTRGQQVTLSCSPISGHRSVSWYQQTPGQGLQFLFEYFSETQRNKGNFPGRFSGRQFSNSRSEMNVSTLELGDSALYLCASSLARAGGPTQYFGPGTRLLVL.

The rearrangement links TRBV5-4 to TRBJ1-2; D gene ambiguous. The V end was cut by 2 bases, the J end by 8 bases, with 16 bases between. CDR1 and CDR2 (germline): SGHNT, YYREEE (reference sequence). The CDR3 is made up of 14 amino acids. CDR3 amino acids: CASSFGLWREGYTF. DNA of the CDR3: TGTGCCAGCAGCTTCGGCCTCTGGAGGGAAGGCTACACCTTC.

The genes are TRBV19 and TRBJ1-5, with a tentative D call TRBD1 (5 bases). Germline values: CDR1 LNHDA, CDR2 SQIVND (reference sequence). The CDR3 has 15 residues. Trimming took 8 bases from V and 4 from J, leaving 18 bases between them. The CDR3 here is CASCASTGGNQPQHF. CDR3 coding DNA: TGTGCCAGTTGTGCATCGACTGGGGGGAATCAGCCCCAGCATTTT.

The rearrangement joins TRBV10-3 to TRBJ1-5; 9 positions match TRBD1. This CDR3 contains 16 residues. The germline V gene has CDR1 ENHRY and CDR2 SYGVKD. V shed 10 bases, J shed 0 bases, and the junction held 10 bases outside the gene matches. The CDR3 is CATGQGAFNSNQPQHF. The DNA for the CDR3 is TGTGCCACGGGACAGGGAGCCTTCAATAGCAATCAGCCCCAGCATTTT.

The V gene is TRBV15, the J gene TRBJ2-1; D unclear. The CDR3 is made up of 13 amino acids. Germline V lookup: CDR1 LNHNV, CDR2 YYDKDF (reference sequence). The V gene lost 5 bases and the J gene lost 2 bases, with 7 bases spanning the gap. CDR3 sequence: CATSSNPYNEQFF. The DNA of the CDR3 is TGTGCCACCAGCTCGAACCCCTACAATGAGCAGTTCTTC. Full variable domain (missing parts from reference TRBV15 and TRBJ2-1): DAMVIQNPRYQVTQFGKPVTLSCSQTLNHNVMYWYQQKSSQAPKLLFHYYDKDFNNEADTPDNFQSRRPNTSFCFLDIRSPGLGDTAMYLCATSSNPYNEQFFGPGTRLTVL.

The rearrangement links TRBV29-1 to TRBJ1-1; D ambiguous. The CDR3 covers 14 residues. Germline V gene sequence: CDR1 SQVTM, CDR2 ANQGSEA. The V and J ends lost 2 bases and 2 bases respectively, with 12 bases between them. CDR3 residues: CSVETVARNTEAFF. The CDR3 DNA is TGCAGCGTTGAAACTGTCGCCCGAAACACTGAAGCTTTCTTT.